This T cell receptor (beta chain) comes out of a study of Ad26.COV2.S vaccination and SARS-CoV-2 variants. Trimming took 1 base from V and 2 from J; bases not matched to a gene: 3. This CDR3 is 16 amino acids long. Germline loops: CDR1 SGHTA, CDR2 FQGTGA. The method was immunoSEQ multiplex PCR; TCRdb's version includes in-frame clones alone and lacks a portion of them. The sample shows 300,000 to 400,000 clones, about 90% of them seen only once. As concerns this clone: Its cognate antigen is unknown.

Findings and caveats of the study: Those who received the vaccine showed greater spike-specific TCR breadth than those given placebo. People who got the vaccine or the placebo had similar non-spike TCR breadth.

The chain has TRBV7-3 and TRBJ2-3; 10 bases map to TRBD2. The input for sequencing was peripheral blood, taken after recovery from COVID-19. The source is a human donor who had recovered from COVID-19. This CDR3 reads CASSLIAGGNTDTQYF. Here the CDR3 DNA reads TGTGCCAGCAGCTTAATAGCGGGGGGCAACACAGATACGCAGTATTTT.